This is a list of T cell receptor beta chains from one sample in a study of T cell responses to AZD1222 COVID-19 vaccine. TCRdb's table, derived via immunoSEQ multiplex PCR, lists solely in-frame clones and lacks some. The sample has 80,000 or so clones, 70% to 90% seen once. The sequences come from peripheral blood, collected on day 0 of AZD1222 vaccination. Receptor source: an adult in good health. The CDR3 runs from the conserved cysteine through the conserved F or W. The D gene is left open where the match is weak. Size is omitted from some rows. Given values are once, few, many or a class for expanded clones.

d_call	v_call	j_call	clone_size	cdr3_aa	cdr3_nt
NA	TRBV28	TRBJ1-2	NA	CASRDTYNYGYTF	TGTGCCAGCAGGGATACGTATAACTATGGCTACACCTTC
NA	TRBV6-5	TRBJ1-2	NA	CASSRPNYGYTF	TGTGCCAGCAGTCGACCTAACTATGGCTACACCTTC
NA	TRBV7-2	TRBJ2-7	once	CASSVNYEQYF	TGTGCCAGCAGCGTTAACTACGAGCAGTACTTC
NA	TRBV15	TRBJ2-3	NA	CATSSLGQRADTQYF	TGTGCCACCAGCAGTCTAGGACAGAGGGCGGATACGCAGTATTTT
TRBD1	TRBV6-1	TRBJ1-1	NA	CASSEDRGITEAFF	TGTGCCAGCAGTGAAGACAGGGGTATCACTGAAGCTTTCTTT
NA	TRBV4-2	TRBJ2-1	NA	CASSHPSPEQFF	TGTGCCAGCAGCCACCCGTCGCCTGAGCAGTTCTTC
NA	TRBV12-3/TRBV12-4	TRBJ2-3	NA	CASSSTDTQYF	TGTGCCAGCAGTTCGACAGATACGCAGTATTTT
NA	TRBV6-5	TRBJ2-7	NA	CASRPGLVGGEQYF	TGTGCCAGCAGGCCTGGACTAGTAGGGGGCGAGCAGTACTTC
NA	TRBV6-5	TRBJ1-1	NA	CASSPRGPNTEAFF	TGTGCCAGCAGTCCCCGGGGACCAAACACTGAAGCTTTCTTT
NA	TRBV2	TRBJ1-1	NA	CASPSRGLNTEAFF	TGTGCCAGCCCCTCGCGGGGGCTGAACACTGAAGCTTTCTTT
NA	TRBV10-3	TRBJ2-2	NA	CAISGTAGNTGELFF	TGTGCCATCAGTGGGACAGCTGGGAACACCGGGGAGCTGTTTTTT
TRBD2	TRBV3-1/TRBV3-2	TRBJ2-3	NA	CASSQEGLAGGASTDTQYF	TGTGCCAGCAGCCAAGAGGGACTAGCGGGAGGGGCTAGCACAGATACGCAGTATTTT
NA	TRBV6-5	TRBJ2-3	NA	CASSYRSDSRYF	TGTGCCAGCAGTTACCGTAGTGATTCTCGGTATTTT
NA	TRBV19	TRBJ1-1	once	CASSISGAVSAEAFF	TGTGCCAGTAGTATATCAGGGGCGGTGAGCGCTGAAGCTTTCTTT
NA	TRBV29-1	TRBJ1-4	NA	CSVNWGEKLFF	TGCAGCGTCAATTGGGGGGAAAAACTGTTTTTT
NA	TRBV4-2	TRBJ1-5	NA	CASSREARGLGNQPQHF	TGTGCCAGCAGCCGAGAAGCAAGGGGACTAGGCAATCAGCCCCAGCATTTT
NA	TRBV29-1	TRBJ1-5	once	CSVEDQGGQPQHF	TGCAGCGTAGAGGACCAGGGAGGACAGCCCCAGCATTTT
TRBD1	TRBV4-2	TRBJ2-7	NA	CASSQFRDSSYEQYF	TGTGCCAGCAGCCAATTCCGGGACAGCTCCTACGAGCAGTACTTC
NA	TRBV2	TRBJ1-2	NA	CASSVGEYDGYTF	TGTGCCAGCAGCGTAGGGGAGTACGATGGCTACACCTTC
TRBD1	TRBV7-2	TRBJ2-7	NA	CASSSSPGTGKLYEQYF	TGTGCCAGCAGCTCCTCTCCGGGGACAGGGAAGTTGTACGAGCAGTACTTC
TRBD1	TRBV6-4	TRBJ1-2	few	CASSNLYTKPGQGSYGYTF	TGTGCCAGCAGTAATTTATATACCAAACCGGGACAGGGGTCCTATGGCTACACCTTC
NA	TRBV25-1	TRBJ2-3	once	CASSDPWRSTDTQYF	TGTGCCAGCAGTGACCCGTGGCGGTCTACAGATACGCAGTATTTT
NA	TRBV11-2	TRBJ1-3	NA	CASSSTDYSGNTIYF	TGTGCCAGCAGCTCGACAGATTACTCTGGAAACACCATATATTTT
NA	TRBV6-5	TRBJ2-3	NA	CASRALSSTDTQYF	TGTGCCAGCAGGGCCCTCTCTAGCACAGATACGCAGTATTTT
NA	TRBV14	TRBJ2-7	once	CASSQFSIDASYEQHF	TGTGCCAGCAGCCAATTCTCCATTGACGCCTCCTACGAGCAGCACTTC
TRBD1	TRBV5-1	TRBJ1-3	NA	CASSSGTGSGNTIYF	TGCGCCAGCAGCTCCGGGACAGGGAGCGGAAACACCATATATTTT
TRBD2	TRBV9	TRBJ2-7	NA	CASSEGTSGIYEQYF	TGTGCCAGCAGCGAGGGGACTAGCGGGATTTACGAGCAGTACTTC
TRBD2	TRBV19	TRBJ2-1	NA	CASRGSGRGDEQFF	TGTGCCAGTAGAGGTAGCGGGAGAGGCGATGAGCAGTTCTTC
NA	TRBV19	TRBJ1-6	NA	CASGVSYNSPLHF	TGTGCCAGTGGAGTCTCCTATAATTCACCCCTCCACTTT
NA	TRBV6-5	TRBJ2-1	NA	CASSSGASSYNEQFF	TGTGCCAGCAGTTCCGGGGCCAGCTCCTACAATGAGCAGTTCTTC
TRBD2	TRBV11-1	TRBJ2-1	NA	CASSFDVAGGLEQFF	TGTGCCAGCAGCTTCGACGTAGCGGGAGGTCTTGAGCAGTTCTTC
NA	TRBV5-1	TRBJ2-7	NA	CASSSSRVGPRNEQYF	TGCGCCAGCAGTTCCTCTCGAGTCGGACCGCGGAACGAGCAGTACTTC
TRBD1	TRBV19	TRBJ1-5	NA	CASNDRGRFSNQPQHF	TGTGCCAGTAATGACAGGGGGCGGTTCAGCAATCAGCCCCAGCATTTT
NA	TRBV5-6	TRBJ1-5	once	CASSSTTGYEVEGNQPQHF	TGTGCCAGCAGCTCTACCACAGGGTATGAGGTGGAAGGCAATCAGCCCCAGCATTTT
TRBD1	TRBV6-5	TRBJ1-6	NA	CASSYSDRANSPLHF	TGTGCCAGCAGTTACTCTGACAGGGCCAATTCACCCCTCCACTTT
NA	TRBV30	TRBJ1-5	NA	CAWSVQPGNQPQHF	TGTGCCTGGAGTGTACAGCCGGGAAATCAGCCCCAGCATTTT
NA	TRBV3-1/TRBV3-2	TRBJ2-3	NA	CASSQSVTDTQYF	TGTGCCAGCAGCCAATCTGTCACAGATACGCAGTATTTT
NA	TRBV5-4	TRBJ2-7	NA	CASSRTGDSSSYEQYF	TGTGCCAGCAGCCGGACGGGGGACAGCAGCTCCTACGAGCAGTACTTC
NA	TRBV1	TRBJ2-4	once	CTSSQGGLAKNIQYF	TGCACCAGCAGCCAGGGCGGGTTGGCCAAAAACATTCAGTACTTC
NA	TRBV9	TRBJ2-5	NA	CASSVDPNTGGTQYF	TGTGCCAGCAGCGTAGATCCGAATACCGGAGGGACCCAGTACTTC
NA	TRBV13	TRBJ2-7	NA	CASTNRGGGSYEQYF	TGTGCCAGCACCAACCGCGGGGGCGGTTCCTACGAGCAGTACTTC
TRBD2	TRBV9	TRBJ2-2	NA	CASSVGTSGPGELFF	TGTGCCAGCAGCGTAGGGACTAGCGGGCCCGGGGAGCTGTTTTTT
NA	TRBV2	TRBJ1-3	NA	CASSEQGRIGNTIYF	TGTGCCAGCAGTGAACAGGGCAGGATCGGAAACACCATATATTTT
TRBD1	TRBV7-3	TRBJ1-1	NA	CASSPGGSTEAFF	TGTGCCAGCAGCCCAGGGGGCTCCACTGAAGCTTTCTTT
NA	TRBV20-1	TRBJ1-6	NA	CSASRPGEHSYNSPLHF	TGCAGTGCTAGTCGACCGGGGGAGCACTCCTATAATTCACCCCTCCACTTT
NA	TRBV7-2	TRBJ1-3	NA	CASSPYTYSGNTIYF	TGTGCCAGCAGCCCCTACACGTACTCTGGAAACACCATATATTTT
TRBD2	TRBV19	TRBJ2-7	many	CASSGTSGYEQYF	TGTGCCAGTTCCGGGACTAGCGGATACGAGCAGTACTTC
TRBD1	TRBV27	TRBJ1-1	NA	CASQVTGQPNTEAFF	TGTGCCAGCCAAGTTACGGGACAGCCGAACACTGAAGCTTTCTTT
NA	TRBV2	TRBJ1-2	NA	CASTAGPLQLYGYTF	TGTGCCAGCACGGCAGGGCCCCTCCAACTATACGGCTACACCTTC
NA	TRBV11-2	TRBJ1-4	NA	CASSGLANEKLFF	TGTGCCAGCAGTGGTCTGGCTAATGAAAAACTGTTTTTT
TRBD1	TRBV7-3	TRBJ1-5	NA	CASSATGGLNQPQHF	TGTGCCAGCAGCGCCACAGGGGGCTTGAATCAGCCCCAGCATTTT
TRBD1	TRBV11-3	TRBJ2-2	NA	CASSLVGQGAGGELFF	TGTGCCAGCAGCTTAGTCGGTCAGGGGGCCGGCGGGGAGCTGTTTTTT
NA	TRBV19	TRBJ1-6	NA	CASSLGTVDNSPLHF	TGTGCCAGTAGTCTCGGAACTGTCGATAATTCACCCCTCCACTTT
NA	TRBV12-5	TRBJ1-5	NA	CASGLLSGDQPQHF	TGTGCTAGTGGTTTATTATCGGGCGATCAGCCCCAGCATTTT
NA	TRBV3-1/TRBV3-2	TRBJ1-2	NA	CASSQDHGQPYGYTF	TGTGCCAGCAGCCAAGATCATGGACAGCCCTATGGCTACACCTTC
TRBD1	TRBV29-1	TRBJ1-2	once	CSGGTGAGYTF	TGCAGCGGCGGGACAGGGGCTGGCTACACCTTC
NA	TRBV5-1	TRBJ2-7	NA	CASSAGSSYEQYF	TGCGCCAGCTCGGCCGGGAGCTCCTACGAGCAGTACTTC
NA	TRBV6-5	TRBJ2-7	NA	CASSRRDGNYEQYF	TGTGCCAGCAGTCGCCGGGACGGGAACTACGAGCAGTACTTC
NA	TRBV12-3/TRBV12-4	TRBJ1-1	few	CASSPGNPTEAFF	TGTGCCAGCAGCCCTGGGAACCCCACTGAAGCTTTCTTT